Listed below are T cell receptor beta chains from one sample, sequenced in a study. TCRdb reanalysed the 5' RACE reads using MiXCR and keeps one entry per CDR3 protein. Of about 62,000 distinct CDR3 sequences in the sample, under 35% were seen once. Material: tumor-infiltrating naive CD4+ T cells sorted from the breast tumor. The source of these receptors is a female donor with breast cancer. CDR3s include the opening cysteine and the closing phenylalanine or tryptophan. The D gene is left open where the match is weak. A clone size is listed for some rows: how often the clone was seen (once, few, many), or a class if it is expanded.

size | D | J | V | DNA | CDR3
few | TRBD1 | TRBJ2-3 | TRBV20-1 | TGCAGTGCTGCTAATTCCGGGACAGGGACAGATACGCAGTATTTT | CSAANSGTGTDTQYF
few | TRBD1 | TRBJ2-2 | TRBV7-3 | TGTGCCAGCAGCGCCTTACCCGGACAGGGGACCAACACCGGGGAGCTGTTTTTT | CASSALPGQGTNTGELFF
- | - | TRBJ1-4 | TRBV27 | TGTGCCAGCGGTTTATTCCCCCCGACAGTCTCTAGCCCAACTAATGAAAAACTGTTTTTT | CASGLFPPTVSSPTNEKLFF
many | TRBD1 | TRBJ2-7 | TRBV30 | TGTGCCTGGTCGCCAGGGGGTTTTTCCTACGAGCAGTACTTC | CAWSPGGFSYEQYF
- | - | TRBJ1-2 | TRBV7-2 | TGTGCCAGCAGCCCGAGTCAGGGGAACTATGGCTACACCTTC | CASSPSQGNYGYTF
- | - | TRBJ2-4 | TRBV4-2 | TGTGCCAGCAGCCAAGATCGAGGGGGGAACATTCAGTACTTC | CASSQDRGGNIQYF
few | TRBD1 | TRBJ1-2 | TRBV6-5 | TGTGCCAGCAGACCGACAGGGGCCAACTATGGCTACACCTTC | CASRPTGANYGYTF
few | - | TRBJ2-4 | TRBV13 | TGTGCCAGCAGCAACAGGGAGGGGAACATTCAGTACTTC | CASSNREGNIQYF
- | - | TRBJ1-4 | TRBV7-2 | TGTGCCAGCAGCTGGAAGACGGATACTAATGAAAAACTGTTTTTT | CASSWKTDTNEKLFF
- | - | TRBJ1-5 | TRBV28 | TGTGCAGAGGGGGTTGGCAATCAGCCCCAGCATTTT | CAEGVGNQPQHF
few | - | TRBJ2-6 | TRBV24-1 | TGTGCCACCAGTGACGACGGACGGTCTGGGGCCAACGTCCTGACTTTC | CATSDDGRSGANVLTF
many | TRBD1 | TRBJ1-3 | TRBV6-6 | TGTGCCAGCAGCTACGACAGGGCTGGAAACACCATATATTTT | CASSYDRAGNTIYF
many | TRBD2 | TRBJ2-1 | TRBV5-6 | TGTGCCAGCAGCTTGGACGGGAGGGGGAATGAGCAGTTCTTC | CASSLDGRGNEQFF
- | - | TRBJ2-1 | TRBV20-1 | TGCAGTGCTAGGATAGGCAATGAGCAGTTCTTC | CSARIGNEQFF
- | TRBD2 | TRBJ2-1 | TRBV20-1 | TGCAGTGCTAGCCAACCCGTGACTAGCGTTCTTGAGCAGTTCTTC | CSASQPVTSVLEQFF
few | TRBD2 | TRBJ2-5 | TRBV5-8 | TGTGCCAGCAGCACTTCGGGACTACGACAAGAGACCCAGTACTTC | CASSTSGLRQETQYF
many | TRBD2 | TRBJ2-7 | TRBV19 | TGTGCCAGTAGGCTACGCGGGAGGGGTTCCTACGAGCAGTACTTC | CASRLRGRGSYEQYF
- | - | TRBJ2-1 | TRBV7-3 | TGTGCCAGCAGCTCCTTAGGTATGGGCTCCTACAATGAGCAGTTCTTC | CASSSLGMGSYNEQFF
few | - | TRBJ2-7 | TRBV29-1 | TGCAGCGTTGTTGGGCAGCTCACCTCCTACGAGCAGTACTTC | CSVVGQLTSYEQYF
once | - | TRBJ2-4 | TRBV20-1 | TGCAGTGCGCGGGACCGGGAAAACATTCAGTACTTC | CSARDRENIQYF
- | TRBD2 | TRBJ2-3 | TRBV7-6 | TGTGCCAGCAGCAGGACTAGCGGATACACAGATACGCAGTATTTT | CASSRTSGYTDTQYF
- | TRBD1 | TRBJ2-7 | TRBV25-1 | TGTGCCAGCAGTGACGCACGGACAGGGGGCTACGAGCAGTACTTC | CASSDARTGGYEQYF
- | - | TRBJ1-1 | TRBV7-2 | TGTGCCAGCAGCCCCCTGGGGACCGCCGGAACTGAAGCTTTCTTT | CASSPLGTAGTEAFF
- | - | TRBJ2-4 | TRBV12-3/TRBV12-4 | TGTGCCAGCAGTAAGACTCTCACCAAATTATTGTACTTC | CASSKTLTKLLYF
many | - | TRBJ1-6 | TRBV2 | TGTGCCAGCAGTGAATCCGGCCATTCACCCCTCCACTTT | CASSESGHSPLHF
- | TRBD2 | TRBJ2-1 | TRBV20-1 | TGCAGTGCTATCGGGACTAGCGGGAACAATGAGCAGTTCTTC | CSAIGTSGNNEQFF
- | TRBD1 | TRBJ2-1 | TRBV3-1 | TGTGCCAGCAGCCATCGGGTAAGGCCGCGGGACAGGGTCTACAATGAGCAGTTCTTC | CASSHRVRPRDRVYNEQFF
few | - | TRBJ1-1 | TRBV15 | TGTGCCACCAGCAGACAGGTTTTGATGAACACTGAAGCTTTCTTT | CATSRQVLMNTEAFF
- | - | TRBJ2-3 | TRBV28 | TGTGCCAGCAGTTACCGGGACACGGGCACAGATACGCAGTATTTT | CASSYRDTGTDTQYF
many | TRBD1 | TRBJ1-1 | TRBV18 | TGTGCCAGCTCACTCCAGACAGGGCGGGAAGCTTTCTTT | CASSLQTGREAFF
many | - | TRBJ1-1 | TRBV12-3/TRBV12-4 | TGTGCCAGCAGTTTCACGGCTGAAGCTTTCTTT | CASSFTAEAFF
few | TRBD2 | TRBJ2-3 | TRBV4-1 | TGCGCCAGCAGCCGAGGGGGACTAGCGGGGGTCACAGATACGCAGTATTTT | CASSRGGLAGVTDTQYF
- | - | TRBJ2-1 | TRBV9 | TGTGCCAGCAGCGTAGGGGTGGGAGAAGGTTACAATGAGCAGTTCTTC | CASSVGVGEGYNEQFF
- | TRBD2 | TRBJ2-7 | TRBV12-3/TRBV12-4 | TGTGCCAGCAGATCCTCTAGGGACTACTACGAGCAGTACTTC | CASRSSRDYYEQYF
- | - | TRBJ2-5 | TRBV5-1 | TGCGCCAGCAGCTTGGTGGGGGACCACATGGGGACCCAGTACTTC | CASSLVGDHMGTQYF
- | TRBD2 | TRBJ2-3 | TRBV20-1 | TGCAGTGCTGGAGATCTGGCTAGCGGGTCATCGGATACGCAGTATTTT | CSAGDLASGSSDTQYF
few | TRBD1 | TRBJ1-1 | TRBV20-1 | TGCAGTGCTTCCATCCACAGGGGGAGCACTGAAGCTTTCTTT | CSASIHRGSTEAFF
- | TRBD1 | TRBJ1-2 | TRBV6-6 | TGTGCCAGCAGTTACACAACGGGACAGAGCTATGGCTACACCTTC | CASSYTTGQSYGYTF
- | TRBD2 | TRBJ2-3 | TRBV6-6 | TGTGCCAGCGGATTAAGCGGGACCGGCGCAGATACGCAGTATTTT | CASGLSGTGADTQYF
- | TRBD2 | TRBJ2-7 | TRBV7-2 | TGTGCCAGCAGCCCGACTAGCGGGAGGGTGAGGGAGCAGTACTTC | CASSPTSGRVREQYF
few | - | TRBJ2-7 | TRBV6-2/TRBV6-3 | TGTGCCAGCAGTTACTCGAATTACCGTGAGCAGTACTTC | CASSYSNYREQYF
few | TRBD2 | TRBJ2-3 | TRBV24-1 | TGTGCCACCAGTGATCGGACTAGCGGGTATTCAGATACGCAGTATTTT | CATSDRTSGYSDTQYF
few | - | TRBJ2-5 | TRBV6-1 | TGTGCCAGCAGTGTTGGGACGGATACTTATGCGGACCAAGAGACCCAGTACTTC | CASSVGTDTYADQETQYF
many | - | TRBJ2-1 | TRBV7-9 | TGTGCCAGCAGGCGTGAGAGCTCCTACAATGAGCAGTTCTTC | CASRRESSYNEQFF
- | TRBD1 | TRBJ2-1 | TRBV6-1 | TGTGCCGGCAGCCGGGACAGGGACAATGAGCAGTTCTTC | CAGSRDRDNEQFF
few | TRBD2 | TRBJ2-7 | TRBV10-3 | TGTGCCATCCGGGAGGCTAGCGGGGACGAGCAGTACTTC | CAIREASGDEQYF
many | TRBD1 | TRBJ1-2 | TRBV7-2 | TGTGCCAGCAGTCAAAGCGAGGGGGCATACTATGGCTACACCTTC | CASSQSEGAYYGYTF
many | TRBD1 | TRBJ2-7 | TRBV20-1 | TGCAGTGCTGGGACAGACTACGAGCAGTACTTC | CSAGTDYEQYF
- | TRBD1 | TRBJ2-3 | TRBV4-2 | TGTGCCTGCAGCCCCTTACAGGGGGATGCAGATACGCAGTATTTT | CACSPLQGDADTQYF
few | - | TRBJ2-7 | TRBV7-9 | TGTGCCAGCAGCTTAGATACGGGCCACGAGCAGTACTTC | CASSLDTGHEQYF
few | - | TRBJ2-3 | TRBV5-1 | TGCGCCAGCAGCTTGGTGGGCAGGATAGCAGATACGCAGTATTTT | CASSLVGRIADTQYF
once | - | TRBJ1-2 | TRBV7-2 | TGTGCCAGCAGCTTAGCCAGGGGTAACTATGGCTACACCTTC | CASSLARGNYGYTF
- | - | TRBJ1-3 | TRBV3-1 | TGTGCCAGCAGCCTCCTCTCAAACACCATATATTTT | CASSLLSNTIYF
few | TRBD2 | TRBJ2-1 | TRBV19 | TGTGCCAGTAGGACTAGCGGGGGGAAGGGGCAGTTCTTC | CASRTSGGKGQFF
- | - | TRBJ2-1 | TRBV7-7 | TGTGCTAGCAGCCAGACTCAAAACCACAATGAGCAGTTCTTC | CASSQTQNHNEQFF
- | TRBD1 | TRBJ1-2 | TRBV6-5 | TGTGCCAGCAGACCGGGACAGGGAGGTTACTATGGCTACACCTTC | CASRPGQGGYYGYTF
- | - | TRBJ2-1 | TRBV7-2 | TGTGCCAGCAGCACAAGGGCCGGGACCCAGTTCTTC | CASSTRAGTQFF
few | - | TRBJ1-2 | TRBV28 | TGTGCCAGCAGTAAACAGGGTTACGGGGGCTACACCTTC | CASSKQGYGGYTF
- | - | TRBJ2-3 | TRBV6-2/TRBV6-3 | TGTGCCAGCAGTTCTCAACAGGGAAATACGCAGTATTTT | CASSSQQGNTQYF
few | TRBD1 | TRBJ1-6 | TRBV5-1 | TGCGCCAGCAGCTGGGGGGCAGGGGGTAATTCACCCCTCCACTTT | CASSWGAGGNSPLHF